Detailed here is one T cell receptor beta chain. Its antigen is not known. TCRdb called the RT-PCR reads again in MiXCR, with one record for every CDR3 protein. Of hundreds of thousands of distinct CDR3 sequences listed, about 25% were seen once; the top ten hold about 1.9%. The data derive from a study of response to subunit inactivated influenza vaccine. Findings and caveats of the study: Authors suggested each seasonal influenza vaccination recruits few new T cells.

Sequencing used CD4+ T cells sorted from PBMCs, obtained about 5 days after vaccination. This clonotype originated in a man aged 50 to 59 who received an inactivated influenza vaccine.

CDR3 in amino acids: CSGGSDEQFF. The DNA of the CDR3 is TGCAGCGGTGGGTCCGATGAGCAGTTCTTC. This rearrangement joins TRBV29-1 to TRBJ2-1; D uncertain. With 7 bases removed from V and 8 bases from J, the gap between germline ends came to 9 bases. The CDR3 spans 10 residues. Germline CDR1 and CDR2: SQVTM and ANQGSEA.